Below are 3 T cell receptor beta chains sequenced from a single sample in a study of radiation and T cells in renal cell carcinoma. The protocol was immunoSEQ multiplex PCR, while the TCRdb copy is restricted to in-frame clones and leaves out a portion. The sample holds around 140,000 clones, 88% seen once. The sample's time point: baseline pretreatment blood. Treatment in this sample: 15 Gy SBRT to primary tumor, nephrectomy 4 weeks later. Sample: blood, taken from a patient whose treatment included radiotherapy and nephrectomy. Receptors were obtained from a woman in her seventies with renal cell carcinoma.

This chain joins TRBV6-1 and TRBJ1-6; TRBD1 aligns across 7 bases. Trimming cost V 4 bases and J 3 bases; bases outside gene matches: 3. Germline V gene sequence: CDR1 MNHNS, CDR2 SASEGT. The CDR3 sequence is 15 residues long. The CDR3 sequence: CASSGQGFYNSPLHF. DNA of the CDR3: TGTGCCAGCAGTGGACAGGGTTTCTATAATTCACCCCTCCACTTT.

The rearrangement joins TRBV5-4 to TRBJ2-1; TRBD1 might be the D (6 bases). The CDR3 is 14 residues long. Trimming pared 2 bases from V and 7 bases from J, leaving 13 bases between. Germline V gives CDR1 SGHNT, CDR2 YYREEE (reference sequence). This CDR3 is CASSFPGELNEQFF. The CDR3 region has the DNA TGTGCCAGCAGCTTCCCAGGGGAATTGAATGAGCAGTTCTTC.

This CDR3 reads CASSSRGAPYEQYF. For the CDR3, the DNA is TGTGCCAGCAGTTCCCGGGGGGCCCCCTACGAGCAGTACTTC. The chain is built from TRBV6-1 and TRBJ2-7; the D gene is possibly TRBD2 (7 bases). The V end was cut by 5 bases, the J end by 2 bases, with 13 bases between. From germline, CDR1 is MNHNS and CDR2 SASEGT. The CDR3 covers 14 residues.